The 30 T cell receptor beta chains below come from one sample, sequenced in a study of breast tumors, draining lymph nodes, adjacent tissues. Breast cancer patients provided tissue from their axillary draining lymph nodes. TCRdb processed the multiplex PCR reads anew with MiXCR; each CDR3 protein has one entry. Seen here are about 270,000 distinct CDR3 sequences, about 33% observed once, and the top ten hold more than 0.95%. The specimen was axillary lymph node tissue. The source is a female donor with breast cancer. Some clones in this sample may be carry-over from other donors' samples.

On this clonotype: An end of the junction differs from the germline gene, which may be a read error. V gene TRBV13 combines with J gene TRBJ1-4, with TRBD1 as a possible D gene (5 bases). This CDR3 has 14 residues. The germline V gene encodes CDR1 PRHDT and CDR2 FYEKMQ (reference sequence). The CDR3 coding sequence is TGTGCCAGCAGCTATAGCGGGGGGGGTGAAAGACTGTTTTTT. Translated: CASSYSGGGERLFF.

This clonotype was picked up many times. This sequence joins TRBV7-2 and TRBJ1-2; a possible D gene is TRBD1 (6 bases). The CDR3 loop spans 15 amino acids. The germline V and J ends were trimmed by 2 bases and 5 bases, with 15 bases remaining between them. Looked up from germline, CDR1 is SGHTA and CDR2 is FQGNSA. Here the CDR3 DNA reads TGTGCCAGCAGCTTAAGATCAGGGGCAGAATATGGCTACACCTTC. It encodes CASSLRSGAEYGYTF.

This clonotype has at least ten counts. Written as DNA, the CDR3 is TGTGCCAGCAGTCTTTACGGGGAGAGAGAAGATACGCAGTATTTT. Its translation: CASSLYGEREDTQYF. J is TRBJ2-3 and V is TRBV12-3 or TRBV12-4, with a weak D call TRBD2 (5 bases). CDR3 size: 15 residues. Between the trimmed V and J ends, which lost 5 bases and 5 bases, there was a span of 17 bases.

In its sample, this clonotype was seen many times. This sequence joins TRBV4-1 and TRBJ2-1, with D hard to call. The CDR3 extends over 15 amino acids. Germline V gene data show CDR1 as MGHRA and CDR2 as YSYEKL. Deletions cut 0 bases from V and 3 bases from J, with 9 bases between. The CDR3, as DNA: TGCGCCAGCAGCCAAGATATGTGGGGCTACAATGAGCAGTTCTTC. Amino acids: CASSQDMWGYNEQFF.

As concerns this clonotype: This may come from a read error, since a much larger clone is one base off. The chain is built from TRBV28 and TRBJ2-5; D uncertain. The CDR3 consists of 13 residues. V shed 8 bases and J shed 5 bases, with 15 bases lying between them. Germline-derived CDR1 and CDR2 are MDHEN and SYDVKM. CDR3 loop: CASGSAGMETQYF. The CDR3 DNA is TGTGCCAGCGGTTCGGCAGGTATGGAGACCCAGTACTTC.

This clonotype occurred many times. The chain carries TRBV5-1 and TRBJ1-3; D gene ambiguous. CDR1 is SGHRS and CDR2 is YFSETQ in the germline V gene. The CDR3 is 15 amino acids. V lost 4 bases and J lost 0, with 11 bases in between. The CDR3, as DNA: TGCGCCAGCAGCCCTAAAGAAGCCTCTGGAAACACCATATATTTT. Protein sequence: CASSPKEASGNTIYF.

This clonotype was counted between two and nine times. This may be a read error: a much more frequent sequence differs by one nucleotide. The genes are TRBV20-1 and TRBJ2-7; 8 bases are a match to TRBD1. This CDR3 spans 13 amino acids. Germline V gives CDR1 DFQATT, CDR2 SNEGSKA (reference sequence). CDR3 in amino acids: CSAPRTGNYAQYF. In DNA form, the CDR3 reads TGCAGTGCTCCGAGGACAGGGAACTACGCGCAGTACTTC.

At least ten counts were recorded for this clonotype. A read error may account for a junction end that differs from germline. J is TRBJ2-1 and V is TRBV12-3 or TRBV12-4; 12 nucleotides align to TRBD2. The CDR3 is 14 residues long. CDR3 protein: CASSQGLAGNEQFF. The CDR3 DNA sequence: TGTGCCAGCAGTCAGGGACTAGCGGGTAATGAGCAATTCTTC.

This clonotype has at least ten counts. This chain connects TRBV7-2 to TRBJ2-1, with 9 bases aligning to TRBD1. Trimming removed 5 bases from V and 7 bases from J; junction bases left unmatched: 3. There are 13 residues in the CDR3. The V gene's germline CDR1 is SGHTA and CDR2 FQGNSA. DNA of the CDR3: TGTGCCAGCAGCCTCGACAGGGGGAATGAGCAGTTCTTC. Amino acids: CASSLDRGNEQFF.

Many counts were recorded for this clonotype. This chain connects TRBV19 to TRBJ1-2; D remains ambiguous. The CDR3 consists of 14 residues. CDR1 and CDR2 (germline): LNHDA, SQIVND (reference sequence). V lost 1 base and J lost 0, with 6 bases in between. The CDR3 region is CASSIAGPNYGYTF. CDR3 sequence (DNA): TGTGCCAGTAGTATAGCAGGCCCTAACTATGGCTACACCTTC.

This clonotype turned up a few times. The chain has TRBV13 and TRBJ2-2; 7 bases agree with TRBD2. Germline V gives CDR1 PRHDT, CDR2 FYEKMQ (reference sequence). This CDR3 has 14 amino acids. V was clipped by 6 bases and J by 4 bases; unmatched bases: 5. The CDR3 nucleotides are TGTGCCAGCAGAGCTCGCGGGAGCACCGGGGAGCTGTTTTTT. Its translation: CASRARGSTGELFF.

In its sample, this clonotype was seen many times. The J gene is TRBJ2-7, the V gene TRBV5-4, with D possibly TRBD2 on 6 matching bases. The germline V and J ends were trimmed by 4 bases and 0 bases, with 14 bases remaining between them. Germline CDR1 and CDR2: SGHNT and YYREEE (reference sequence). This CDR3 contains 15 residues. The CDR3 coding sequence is TGTGCCAGCAGCCCCGTGGAGGGTGCCTCCTACGAGCAGTACTTC. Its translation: CASSPVEGASYEQYF.

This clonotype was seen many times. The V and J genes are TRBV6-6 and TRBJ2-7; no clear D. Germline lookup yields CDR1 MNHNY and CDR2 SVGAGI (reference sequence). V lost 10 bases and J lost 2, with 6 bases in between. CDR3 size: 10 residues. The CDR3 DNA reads TGTGCCACCTCGGCCTACGAGCAGTACTTC. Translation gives CATSAYEQYF.

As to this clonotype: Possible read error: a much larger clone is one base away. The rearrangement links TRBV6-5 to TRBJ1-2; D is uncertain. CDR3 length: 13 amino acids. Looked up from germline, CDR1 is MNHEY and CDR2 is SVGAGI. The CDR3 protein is CASRGRPYYGYAF. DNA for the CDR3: TGTGCCAGCAGGGGCAGGCCCTATTATGGCTACGCCTTC.

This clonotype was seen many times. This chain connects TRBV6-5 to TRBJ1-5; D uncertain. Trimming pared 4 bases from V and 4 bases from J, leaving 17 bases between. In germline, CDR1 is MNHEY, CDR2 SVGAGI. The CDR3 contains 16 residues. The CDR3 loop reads CASSSARVIGNQPQHF. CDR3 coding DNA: TGTGCCAGCAGTTCCGCCCGGGTGATCGGAAATCAGCCCCAGCATTTT.

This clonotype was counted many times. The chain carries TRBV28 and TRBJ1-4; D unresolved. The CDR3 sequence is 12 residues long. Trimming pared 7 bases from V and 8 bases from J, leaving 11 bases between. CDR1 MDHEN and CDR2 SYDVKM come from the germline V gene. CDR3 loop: CASTGSTEKLFF. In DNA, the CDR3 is TGTGCCAGCACTGGATCGACAGAAAAACTGTTTTTT.

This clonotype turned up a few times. CDR3 loop: CAWSGNLGPNQPQHF. CDR3 DNA: TGTGCCTGGAGCGGAAATTTAGGACCCAATCAGCCCCAGCATTTT. The chain is built from TRBV30 and TRBJ1-5, with D uncertain. This CDR3 spans 15 amino acids. V lost 3 bases and J lost 3, with 15 bases in between. The germline V gene encodes CDR1 GTSNPN and CDR2 SVGIG (reference sequence).

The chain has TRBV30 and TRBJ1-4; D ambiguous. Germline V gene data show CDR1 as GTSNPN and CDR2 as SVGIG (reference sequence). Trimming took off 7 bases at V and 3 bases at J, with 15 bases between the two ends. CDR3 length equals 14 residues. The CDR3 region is CASIYIGSNEKLFF. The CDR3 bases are TGTGCCTCCATATACATAGGTTCTAATGAAAAACTGTTTTTT.

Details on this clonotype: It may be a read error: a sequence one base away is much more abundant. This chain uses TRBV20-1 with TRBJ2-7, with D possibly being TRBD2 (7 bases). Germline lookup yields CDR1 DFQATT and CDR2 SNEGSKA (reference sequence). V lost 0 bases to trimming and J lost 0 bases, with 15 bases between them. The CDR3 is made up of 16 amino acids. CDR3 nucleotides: TGCAGTGCTAGAGATTTTGGGCGGGGGCTCTCCTACGAGCAGTACTTC. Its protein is CSARDFGRGLSYEQYF.

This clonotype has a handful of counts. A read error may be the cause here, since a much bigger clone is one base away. In DNA form, the CDR3 reads TGTGCCAGCAGCGTACAAGCGGGGGGCAACGTCCTGACTTTC. Residues: CASSVQAGGNVLTF. The rearrangement links TRBV9 to TRBJ2-6; 9 bases line up with TRBD2. There are 14 residues in the CDR3. The germline V gene has CDR1 SGDLS and CDR2 YYNGEE.

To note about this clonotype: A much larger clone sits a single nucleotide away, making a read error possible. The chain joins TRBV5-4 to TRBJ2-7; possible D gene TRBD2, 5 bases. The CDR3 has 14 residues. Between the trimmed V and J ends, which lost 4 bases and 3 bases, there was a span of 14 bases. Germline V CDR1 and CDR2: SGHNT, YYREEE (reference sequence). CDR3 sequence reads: CASSPGGPRYEQYF. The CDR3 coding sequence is TGTGCCAGCAGCCCAGGCGGGCCACGCTACGAGCAGTACTTC.

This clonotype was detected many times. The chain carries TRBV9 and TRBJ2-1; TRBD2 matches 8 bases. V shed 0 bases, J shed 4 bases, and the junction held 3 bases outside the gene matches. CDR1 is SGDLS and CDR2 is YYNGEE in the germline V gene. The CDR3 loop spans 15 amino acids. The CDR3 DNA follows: TGTGCCAGCAGCGTAGAGGGACTAGGGTACAATGAGCAGTTCTTC. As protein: CASSVEGLGYNEQFF.

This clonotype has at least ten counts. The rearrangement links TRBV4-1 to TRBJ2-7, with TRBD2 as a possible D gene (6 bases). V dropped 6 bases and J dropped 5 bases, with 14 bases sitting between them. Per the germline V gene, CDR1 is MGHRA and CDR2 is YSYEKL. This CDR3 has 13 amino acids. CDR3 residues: CASSVEGWNEQYF. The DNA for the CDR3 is TGCGCCAGCAGTGTGGAGGGGTGGAACGAGCAGTACTTC.

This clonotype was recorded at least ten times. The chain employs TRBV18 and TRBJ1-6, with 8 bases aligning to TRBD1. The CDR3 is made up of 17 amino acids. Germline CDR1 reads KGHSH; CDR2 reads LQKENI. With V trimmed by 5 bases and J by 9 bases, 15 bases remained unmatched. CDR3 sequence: CASSTKLPGTGGSPLHF. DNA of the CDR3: TGTGCCAGCTCAACCAAGCTACCCGGGACAGGTGGTTCACCCCTCCACTTT.

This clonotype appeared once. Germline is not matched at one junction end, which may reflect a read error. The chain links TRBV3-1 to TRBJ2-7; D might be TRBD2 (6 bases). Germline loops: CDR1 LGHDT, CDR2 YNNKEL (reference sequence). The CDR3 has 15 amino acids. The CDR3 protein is CASSLGSGWTYEQYF. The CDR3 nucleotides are TGTGCTAGCAGCTTAGGCAGCGGGTGGACCTACGAGCAGTACTTC.

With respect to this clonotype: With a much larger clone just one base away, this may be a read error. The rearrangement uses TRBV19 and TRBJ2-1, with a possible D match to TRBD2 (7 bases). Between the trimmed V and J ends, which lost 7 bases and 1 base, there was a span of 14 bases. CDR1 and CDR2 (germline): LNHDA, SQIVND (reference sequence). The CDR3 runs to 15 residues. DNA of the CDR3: TGTGCCAGTAATAGACGGGGGGCTTCCTACAATGAGCAGTTCTTC. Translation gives CASNRRGASYNEQFF.

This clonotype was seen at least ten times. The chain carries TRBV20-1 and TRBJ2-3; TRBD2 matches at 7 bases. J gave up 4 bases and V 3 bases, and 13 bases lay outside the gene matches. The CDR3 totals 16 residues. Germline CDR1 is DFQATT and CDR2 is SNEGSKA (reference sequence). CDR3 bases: TGCAGTGCTAGTCGATCTGAGGGAGGGCGGGCAGATACGCAGTATTTT. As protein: CSASRSEGGRADTQYF.

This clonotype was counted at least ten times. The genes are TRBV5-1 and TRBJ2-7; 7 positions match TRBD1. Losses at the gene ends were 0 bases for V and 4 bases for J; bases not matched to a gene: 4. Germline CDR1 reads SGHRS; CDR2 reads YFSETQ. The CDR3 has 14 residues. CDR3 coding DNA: TGCGCCAGCAGCTTGGGGGCAGGGGGTTACGAGCAGTACTTC. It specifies CASSLGAGGYEQYF.

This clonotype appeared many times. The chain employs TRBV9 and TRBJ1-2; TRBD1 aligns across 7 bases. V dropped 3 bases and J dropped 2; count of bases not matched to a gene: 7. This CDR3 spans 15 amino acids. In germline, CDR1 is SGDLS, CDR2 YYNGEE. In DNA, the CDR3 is TGTGCCAGCAGCGACTCCGGGACAGAGAACTATGGCTACACCTTC. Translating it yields CASSDSGTENYGYTF.

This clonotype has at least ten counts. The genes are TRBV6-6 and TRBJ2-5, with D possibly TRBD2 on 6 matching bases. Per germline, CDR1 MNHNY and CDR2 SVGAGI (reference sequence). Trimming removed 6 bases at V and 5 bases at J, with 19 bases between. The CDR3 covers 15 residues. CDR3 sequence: CASSATGTPEETQYF. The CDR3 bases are TGTGCCAGCAGCGCAACCGGGACTCCGGAGGAGACCCAGTACTTC.